A selection of T cell receptor beta chains follows, all from one sample in a study of Ad26.COV2.S vaccination and SARS-CoV-2 variants. The data were produced by immunoSEQ multiplex PCR, yet TCRdb's version contains in-frame clones alone and is incomplete. The data contain a few hundred thousand clones, approximately 90% of them singletons. This material consisted of peripheral blood, taken in a trial of Ad26.COV2.S vaccine versus placebo. These TCRs come from a person aged 18 to 59 who received the Ad26.COV2.S COVID-19 vaccine or a placebo. Both conserved end residues are part of each CDR3. The order of the fields is J gene, V gene, clone size, D gene, CDR3 DNA, CDR3 protein. The D gene is left open where the match is weak. Clone size is not always given. Where it is, it says once, few, many or a class for expanded clones.

j_call: TRBJ1-4
v_call: TRBV6-5
clone_size: .
d_call: .
cdr3_nt: TGTGCCAGCACTGCCGGGGGGTGGGATGAAAAACTGTTTTTT
cdr3_aa: CASTAGGWDEKLFF

j_call: TRBJ1-2
v_call: TRBV6-1
clone_size: .
d_call: .
cdr3_nt: TGTGCCAGCACTGAACTTACTGGGGCTAACTATGGCTACACCTTC
cdr3_aa: CASTELTGANYGYTF

j_call: TRBJ2-7
v_call: TRBV19
clone_size: .
d_call: .
cdr3_nt: TGTGCCAGTAGTCCCGCGTTTGGTGCGGTCTACGAGCAGTACTTC
cdr3_aa: CASSPAFGAVYEQYF

j_call: TRBJ2-1
v_call: TRBV5-4
clone_size: once
d_call: .
cdr3_nt: TGTGCCAGCAGCTTGGTTGTGGGGGAGCAGTTCTTC
cdr3_aa: CASSLVVGEQFF

j_call: TRBJ1-1
v_call: TRBV6-5
clone_size: .
d_call: .
cdr3_nt: TGTGCCAGCAGTTTGGACAGTGGTGTCACTGAAGCTTTCTTT
cdr3_aa: CASSLDSGVTEAFF

j_call: TRBJ2-1
v_call: TRBV11-3
clone_size: .
d_call: .
cdr3_nt: TGTGCCAGCAGCCCCCGGACCACTAATGAGCAGTTCTTC
cdr3_aa: CASSPRTTNEQFF

j_call: TRBJ1-5
v_call: TRBV24-1
clone_size: .
d_call: .
cdr3_nt: TGTGCCACCAGTGTTCAGACAGCCCCCTTGGGCAATCAGCCCCAGCATTTT
cdr3_aa: CATSVQTAPLGNQPQHF

j_call: TRBJ2-7
v_call: TRBV6-5
clone_size: .
d_call: TRBD1
cdr3_nt: TGTGCCAGCAGGGGACAGGGCACCTCCTACGAGCAGTACTTC
cdr3_aa: CASRGQGTSYEQYF

j_call: TRBJ1-4
v_call: TRBV27
clone_size: .
d_call: TRBD1
cdr3_nt: TGTGCCAGCAGTTCCGCGACAGGGGGCAATGAAAAACTGTTTTTT
cdr3_aa: CASSSATGGNEKLFF

j_call: TRBJ2-1
v_call: TRBV9
clone_size: .
d_call: TRBD2
cdr3_nt: TGTGCCAGCAGCCCCTCTAGCGGTCTCGGCAATGAGCAGTTCTTC
cdr3_aa: CASSPSSGLGNEQFF

j_call: TRBJ1-4
v_call: TRBV19
clone_size: .
d_call: .
cdr3_nt: TGTGCCAGTAGCCCCCACAGCGGGGGTAATGAAAAACTGTTTTTT
cdr3_aa: CASSPHSGGNEKLFF

j_call: TRBJ2-1
v_call: TRBV5-4
clone_size: .
d_call: .
cdr3_nt: TGTGCCAGCAGCTTGACGGGGAACGAGCAGTTCTTC
cdr3_aa: CASSLTGNEQFF

j_call: TRBJ2-2
v_call: TRBV19
clone_size: .
d_call: .
cdr3_nt: TGTGCCAGTAGTAGCGGGGCCCAGAACACCGGGGAGCTGTTTTTT
cdr3_aa: CASSSGAQNTGELFF

j_call: TRBJ1-3
v_call: TRBV19
clone_size: .
d_call: .
cdr3_nt: TGTGCCAGTAGGCTACAGGGCTCTGGAAACACCATATATTTT
cdr3_aa: CASRLQGSGNTIYF